This T cell receptor (beta chain) was documented in a study of blood T cell repertoires in COVID-19. This table comes from immunoSEQ multiplex PCR, and its TCRdb copy is limited to in-frame clones, with some not included. The table lists 340,000 or so clones, around 87% of them singletons. CDR1 is SEHNR, CDR2 FQNEAQ, per germline (reference sequence). The length of the CDR3 is 13 residues. Trimming pared 1 base from V and 5 bases from J, leaving 6 bases between. This sequence was found in a man in his forties or fifties with active or convalescent COVID-19. Sequenced input: peripheral blood. The chain links TRBV7-9 to TRBJ1-5, with D perhaps matching TRBD1 (6 bases). In nucleotides, the CDR3 is TGTGCCAGCAGCTTAGAGGGGGATCAGCCCCAGCATTTT. It is translated as CASSLEGDQPQHF.